These 5 T cell receptor beta chains share one sample of origin, sequenced in a study of radiotherapy plus CTLA-4 blockade in lung cancer. The repertoire was sequenced with immunoSEQ multiplex PCR; TCRdb's copy has only in-frame clones and lacks some. The table has 45,000 to 55,000 clones, over 75% seen once. The sequencing here drew on peripheral blood, taken from a patient treated with radiotherapy plus ipilimumab. These TCRs come from a human donor with non-small cell lung cancer whose response to radiotherapy plus ipilimumab could not be evaluated.

The chain has TRBV15 and TRBJ2-7, with 7 bases matching TRBD1. Germline assignment: CDR1 LNHNV and CDR2 YYDKDF (reference sequence). The CDR3 consists of 16 residues. Losses at the gene ends were 2 bases for V and 3 bases for J; bases not matched to a gene: 10. The CDR3 bases are TGTGCCACCAGCAGAACTACAGGGGCCTTAGACTACGAGCAGTACTTC. Translating it yields CATSRTTGALDYEQYF.

The chain is built from TRBV18 and TRBJ1-1; D is possibly TRBD1 (6 bases). CDR3 length: 16 residues. V lost 3 bases and J lost 1, with 15 bases in between. Germline CDR1 is KGHSH and CDR2 is LQKENI. CDR3 DNA sequence: TGTGCCAGCTCACCCCCTTTCACAGGGCCGAACACTGAAGCTTTCTTT. This sequence encodes CASSPPFTGPNTEAFF.

The chain carries TRBV6-1 and TRBJ1-4, with D perhaps TRBD1 (6 bases). Trimming took 1 base from V and 8 from J, leaving 14 bases between them. Germline loops: CDR1 MNHNS, CDR2 SASEGT. The CDR3 loop spans 15 amino acids. In nucleotides, the CDR3 is TGTGCCAGCAGTGAAGAGGGGGTGAGAGGCGAAAAACTGTTTTTT. Translating gives CASSEEGVRGEKLFF.

This rearrangement joins TRBV28 to TRBJ2-4, with 8 bases aligning to TRBD1. J gave up 3 bases and V 5 bases, and 12 bases lay outside the gene matches. This CDR3 contains 17 residues. Looked up from germline, CDR1 is MDHEN and CDR2 is SYDVKM. This chain's CDR3 is CASSPSDRVEGKNIQYF. CDR3 DNA sequence: TGTGCCAGCAGTCCTTCGGACAGGGTCGAGGGCAAAAACATTCAGTACTTC.

The chain carries TRBV7-9 and TRBJ2-7; TRBD2 aligns across 13 bases. V trimming: 6 bases; J trimming: 1 base; junction bases outside the gene matches: 12. Germline lookup yields CDR1 SEHNR and CDR2 FQNEAQ (reference sequence). The CDR3 extends over 18 amino acids. In nucleotides, the CDR3 is TGTGCCAGCAGATCGCGGACTAGCGGGAGTACCGGTTCCTACGAGCAGTACTTC. Translated: CASRSRTSGSTGSYEQYF.